These T cell receptor beta chains were read from a single sample in a study of blood T cell repertoires in COVID-19. The protocol was immunoSEQ multiplex PCR, while the TCRdb copy is restricted to in-frame clones and leaves out a portion. The repertoire holds roughly 460,000 clones, with over 85% as singletons. The sample comprised peripheral blood. These receptors all stem from a man aged 18 to 29 with COVID-19, enrolled during active disease. The CDR3 runs from the conserved cysteine through the conserved F or W. The D gene is left open where the match is weak. Some rows mark clone size as missing; the rest say once, few, many or name a class of expanded clone.

DNA,CDR3,V,D,size,length,J
TGTGCCAGCAGTTACTCAGGCGCTGGCGGAAATTCACCCCTCCACTTT,CASSYSGAGGNSPLHF,TRBV6-5,-,-,16,TRBJ1-6
TGTGCCATCAGTGAGTCTGGGACTAGAAATTTTTCCCCCGGGGAGCTGTTTTTT,CAISESGTRNFSPGELFF,TRBV10-3,TRBD2,-,18,TRBJ2-2
TGCGCCAGCAGCCCCCAGGGGGACACTGAAGCTTTCTTT,CASSPQGDTEAFF,TRBV5-1,TRBD1,-,13,TRBJ1-1
TGTGCTAGCAGCTTAGGACTAGCGGGAGTAGATACGCAGTATTTT,CASSLGLAGVDTQYF,TRBV7-7,TRBD2,-,15,TRBJ2-3
TGCGCCAGCAGCTTCGACCGTGACAGGCTCCTCTATGGCTACACCTTC,CASSFDRDRLLYGYTF,TRBV5-1,-,many,16,TRBJ1-2
TGTGCCAGTTCGACAGGGGGCGACCCTCACGAGCAGTACTTC,CASSTGGDPHEQYF,TRBV27,TRBD1,-,14,TRBJ2-7
TGTGCCAGCAGTCGAGGGACAGGTGTGAATGAGCAGTTCTTC,CASSRGTGVNEQFF,TRBV6-5,TRBD1,-,14,TRBJ2-1
TGTGCCAGCAGCCACGGAGCACGGTCCTACGAGCAGTACTTC,CASSHGARSYEQYF,TRBV3-1/TRBV3-2,-,-,14,TRBJ2-7
TGTGCCAGCAGCTTTCGACAGGGGAGCTACGAGCAGTACTTC,CASSFRQGSYEQYF,TRBV11-3,TRBD1,once,14,TRBJ2-7
TGCACCAGCAGCCACGCCCCAGGGTTCGGCTACACCTTC,CTSSHAPGFGYTF,TRBV1,-,-,13,TRBJ1-2
TGTGCCAGCAGCCAAGTTTGGGGTAGCGGGAACACTGGGGCCAACGTCCTGACTTTC,CASSQVWGSGNTGANVLTF,TRBV4-2,TRBD2,once,19,TRBJ2-6
TGCGCCAGCAGCCCCAAGACTAGCGGGTGGTTCACCGGGGAGCTGTTTTTT,CASSPKTSGWFTGELFF,TRBV4-1,TRBD2,-,17,TRBJ2-2
TGTGCCAGCAACCGAGGAGGTGACACTGAAGCTTTCTTT,CASNRGGDTEAFF,TRBV9,-,-,13,TRBJ1-1
TGTGCCAGCAGTGAAATGGGAGAATATCAGCCCCAGCATTTT,CASSEMGEYQPQHF,TRBV6-1,-,-,14,TRBJ1-5
TGTGCCAGCAGCTTGCACTCAGGGGTTGGCACTGAAGCTTTCTTT,CASSLHSGVGTEAFF,TRBV5-4,-,-,15,TRBJ1-1
TGTGCCAGCAGTTACACCGACAGGGGCTCCTACAATGAGCAGTTCTTC,CASSYTDRGSYNEQFF,TRBV6-5,TRBD1,-,16,TRBJ2-1
TGTGCCAGTAGTATACAGGGCGTCGTCAGGAATGAGCAGTTCTTC,CASSIQGVVRNEQFF,TRBV19,-,-,15,TRBJ2-1
TGTGCCAGCAGCCGGCCGGGGTACTATGGCTACACCTTC,CASSRPGYYGYTF,TRBV16,-,-,13,TRBJ1-2
TGTGCCAGCAGCTTGGGCCTAGCGGGAGTTAAAGATACGCAGTATTTT,CASSLGLAGVKDTQYF,TRBV5-5,TRBD2,-,16,TRBJ2-3
TGTGCCAGCAGCGGCGACAGTTCTGGAAACACCATATATTTT,CASSGDSSGNTIYF,TRBV11-2,-,once,14,TRBJ1-3
TGTGCCAGCAAGGGACAGGGGAGCTCCTACAATGAGCAGTTCTTC,CASKGQGSSYNEQFF,TRBV28,TRBD1,-,15,TRBJ2-1
TGTGCCAGCAGCTCCCCGGAGGACTACGAGCAGTACTTC,CASSSPEDYEQYF,TRBV5-4,-,-,13,TRBJ2-7
TGCGCCAGCAAGGGCGGGGGAAACACTGAAGCTTTCTTT,CASKGGGNTEAFF,TRBV4-1,-,-,13,TRBJ1-1
TGTGCCAGCAGTGAAGCAACTGGCAGGTCGAACACTGAAGCTTTCTTT,CASSEATGRSNTEAFF,TRBV2,-,-,16,TRBJ1-1
TGTGCCAGCAGACCGCACGGGGGAGAGACCCAGTACTTC,CASRPHGGETQYF,TRBV5-4,-,-,13,TRBJ2-5
TGTGCCTGGAGGACAGGGGGTACCCACCATTCACCCCTCCACTTT,CAWRTGGTHHSPLHF,TRBV30,TRBD1,few,15,TRBJ1-6
TGTGCCAGCAGCCCCGGGGGACGCACAGATACGCAGTATTTT,CASSPGGRTDTQYF,TRBV5-4,-,-,14,TRBJ2-3
TGTGCCAGCAGCTTAGTCCGGGGGGGCGCAGATACGCAGTATTTT,CASSLVRGGADTQYF,TRBV11-2,TRBD2,-,15,TRBJ2-3
TGTGCCAGCAGCTTGGCTAGCGGGAGTGGAGACAATGAGCAGTTCTTC,CASSLASGSGDNEQFF,TRBV5-6,TRBD2,-,16,TRBJ2-1
TGCGCCAGCAGCACTAGCGGGAGGGCCGCCACAGATACGCAGTATTTT,CASSTSGRAATDTQYF,TRBV5-1,TRBD2,-,16,TRBJ2-3
TGTGCCAGCAGTTCACTAGCGGGGGGTCGCACCGGGGAGCTGTTTTTT,CASSSLAGGRTGELFF,TRBV6-5,TRBD2,-,16,TRBJ2-2
TGTGCCAGCTCACCAGACAGGGTTGGCTACACCTTC,CASSPDRVGYTF,TRBV18,TRBD1,-,12,TRBJ1-2
TGCGCCAGCAGTTTAGCGGGGGGTGACGGAACCGGGGAGCTGTTTTTT,CASSLAGGDGTGELFF,TRBV10-1,TRBD2,-,16,TRBJ2-2